This TCR beta chain emerged from a study of T cell repertoires in cytomegalovirus infection. Study-level points and caveats: Adding up the frequency of public TCR beta families identified people who carried CMV plus the relevant HLA.

Germline CDR1 is DFQATT and CDR2 is SNEGSKA (reference sequence). V shed 3 bases, J shed 2 bases, and the junction held 3 bases outside the gene matches. This CDR3 comprises 14 residues. In regard to this clonotype: Its target is not known.

TCRdb used MiXCR to reprocess the reads, holding one entry per CDR3 protein. The sample yields around 740,000 distinct CDR3 sequences, approximately 34% seen once. This chain uses TRBV20-1 with TRBJ2-1; 8 bases are a match to TRBD2. This TCR derives from a human donor in good health (CMV status not recorded). Some clones in this sample may be carry-over from other donors' samples. Sequencing used PBMCs. The CDR3 protein is CSARGGGTYNEQFF. DNA of the CDR3: TGCAGTGCTAGGGGCGGGGGGACCTACAATGAGCAGTTCTTC.